This T cell receptor beta chain was captured in a study of PD-1 blockade in classical Hodgkin lymphoma. The study, taken as a whole, reports: Later analyses included only patients treated at least 1 year post-ASCT. Diversity similar to that of newly diagnosed patients was seen at baseline in complete responders.

No patient escaped relapse after autologous stem cell transplantation, and brentuximab vedotin exposure varied. The protocol was immunoSEQ multiplex PCR, while the TCRdb copy is restricted to in-frame clones and leaves out a portion. The sample consists of about 85,000 clones, 80% to 95% of them appearing once. The germline V gene encodes CDR1 MGHDK and CDR2 SYGVNS. The germline V and J ends were trimmed by 2 bases and 9 bases, with 13 bases remaining between them. The CDR3 is made up of 14 amino acids. Note on this clone: Its antigen is currently unknown.

The chain links TRBV25-1 to TRBJ1-4; D may be TRBD1 (5 bases). The TCR sequence derives from a human donor with classical Hodgkin lymphoma. This specimen was peripheral blood mononuclear cells (PBMCs), taken before the second cycle of nivolumab. This chain's CDR3 is CASSELRDRQKLFF. For the CDR3, the DNA is TGTGCCAGCAGTGAACTTCGGGACCGTCAAAAACTGTTTTTT.